This is a list of T cell receptor beta chains from one sample in a study of response to subunit inactivated influenza vaccine. TCRdb used MiXCR to reprocess the RT-PCR reads, holding one entry per CDR3 protein. The sample lists 500,000 to 600,000 distinct CDR3 sequences, around 8% occurring once. The input for sequencing was PBMCs from blood, taken roughly 24 months after vaccination. The receptors originated from a man aged 45-69 years who received an inactivated influenza vaccine. Each CDR3 is given with its conserved first and last residue.

J gene: TRBJ1-5
V gene: TRBV28
CDR3 protein: CASIPLGGAGQPQHF

J gene: TRBJ1-5
V gene: TRBV5-1
CDR3 protein: CAPSTGSLSNQPQHF

J gene: TRBJ2-1
V gene: TRBV11-2
CDR3 protein: CASSLVWLITPNNEQFF

J gene: TRBJ1-6
V gene: TRBV3-1
CDR3 protein: CASSLKGKNSPLHF

J gene: TRBJ2-2
V gene: TRBV9
CDR3 protein: CASSVWGHGTGELFF

J gene: TRBJ2-7
V gene: TRBV5-1
CDR3 protein: CASSFSLILGYEQYF

J gene: TRBJ2-2
V gene: TRBV7-7
CDR3 protein: CASSLAPSGELFF

J gene: TRBJ1-2
V gene: TRBV4-1
CDR3 protein: CASSEADRRNYGYTF

J gene: TRBJ1-1
V gene: TRBV7-2
CDR3 protein: CASSLSWNTEAFF

J gene: TRBJ2-2
V gene: TRBV20-1
CDR3 protein: CSARATGPGELFF